What follows are 25 T cell receptor beta chains derived from one specimen sequenced in a study of a mutant IDH1 vaccine in newly diagnosed glioma. Profiling relied on immunoSEQ multiplex PCR, and the TCRdb table lists in-frame clones only, not all of them. The sample comprises over 35,000 clones, roughly 79% of which are singletons, and 5.1% rests with the top ten. Time point denoted: week 23, last vaccination. The content of each vaccine dose was 300 ug of mutant IDH1 20-mer peptide, and topical imiquimod accompanied it. These TCRs are of unknown antigen specificity. The sequencing used PBMCs, collected from a glioma patient whose treatment included an IDH1 peptide vaccine. The receptor set was obtained from a man between 40 and 49 years old with glioma.

CDR3 residues: CASSLGPLGTDTQYF. DNA for the CDR3: TGTGCCAGCAGCTTGGGCCCCTTAGGCACAGATACGCAGTATTTT. This sequence joins TRBV6-5 and TRBJ2-3; the D is unclear. Germline V gene sequence: CDR1 MNHEY, CDR2 SVGAGI. The CDR3 length is 15 residues. V lost 6 bases and J 1 base, leaving 14 bases between the germline ends.

The chain carries TRBV11-2 and TRBJ2-1; tentatively, D is TRBD2 (6 bases). V dropped 3 bases and J dropped 11 bases, with 11 bases sitting between them. The germline CDR1 and CDR2 sequences are SGHAT and FQNNGV. The CDR3 spans 12 residues. CDR3: CASSFGTLKQFF. CDR3 DNA sequence: TGTGCCAGCAGCTTCGGGACTCTGAAGCAGTTCTTC.

The V and J genes are TRBV4-3 and TRBJ1-3; TRBD1 is a possible D gene (5 bases). Germline CDR1 LGHNA, CDR2 YSLEER. Trimming left V 1 base short and J 1 base short, with 8 bases between. The CDR3 length is 15 residues. Here the CDR3 reads CASSQAGGSGNTIYF. In DNA, the CDR3 is TGCGCCAGCAGCCAAGCCGGGGGTTCTGGAAACACCATATATTTT.

The chain has TRBV5-1 and TRBJ1-2, with 12 bases fitting TRBD1. CDR1 and CDR2 (germline): SGHRS, YFSETQ. V gave up 3 bases and J gave up 4 bases; unmatched junction bases: 4. The CDR3 consists of 15 residues. As DNA, the CDR3 is TGCGCCAGCAGCTGGGGACAGGGGGCCGGCTATGGCTACACCTTC. Protein sequence: CASSWGQGAGYGYTF. The variable domain in full, completed from reference TRBV5-1 and TRBJ1-2, reads KAGVTQTPRYLIKTRGQQVTLSCSPISGHRSVSWYQQTPGQGLQFLFEYFSETQRNKGNFPGRFSGRQFSNSRSEMNVSTLELGDSALYLCASSWGQGAGYGYTFGSGTRLTVV.

This clone came up once. This sequence joins TRBV21-1 and TRBJ2-7; TRBD1 was called by the table and not checked on the DNA. TRBV21-1 is designated a pseudogene. The CDR3 sequence is 19 residues long. CDR3 sequence (DNA): TGTGCCAGCACCCCTCAACCCTTCGGGACAGGGGGAATTAACTACGAGCAGTACTTC. It is translated as CASTPQPFGTGGINYEQYF.

The chain couples TRBV28 to TRBJ1-1; D gene unclear. With 3 bases removed from V and 0 bases from J, the gap between germline ends came to 11 bases. The CDR3 is 15 amino acids. CDR1 is MDHEN, CDR2 SYDVKM, per germline. The CDR3 reads CASSLPSHMNTEAFF. In nucleotides, the CDR3 is TGTGCCAGCAGTTTGCCCAGCCACATGAACACTGAAGCTTTCTTT.

This clone showed up just once. The chain combines TRBV5-1 with TRBJ2-1; 7 nucleotides align to TRBD2. V trimming: 4 bases; J trimming: 4 bases; junction bases outside the gene matches: 8. Germline loops: CDR1 SGHRS, CDR2 YFSETQ. The CDR3 length is 15 residues. CDR3 protein: CASSPGGTIYNEQFF. The DNA for the CDR3 is TGCGCCAGCAGCCCCGGCGGGACTATATACAATGAGCAGTTCTTC.

The rearrangement links TRBV30 to TRBJ2-2; 11 bases align to TRBD2. The CDR3 consists of 15 residues. The V gene end was trimmed by 4 bases and the J gene end by 6 bases; junction bases not matched to a gene: 7. Germline values: CDR1 GTSNPN, CDR2 SVGIG (reference sequence). The CDR3 bases are TGTGCCTGGACGAGGGCTAGCGGGGGGCCCGGGGAGCTGTTTTTT. Protein product: CAWTRASGGPGELFF. Full variable domain (missing parts from reference TRBV30 and TRBJ2-2): SQTIHQWPATLVQPVGSPLSLECTVEGTSNPNLYWYRQAAGRGLQLLFYSVGIGQISSEVPQNLSASRPQDRQFILSSKKLLLSDSGFYLCAWTRASGGPGELFFGEGSRLTVL.

This rearrangement joins TRBV18 to TRBJ2-7; D might be TRBD1 or TRBD2, each matching 6 bases. The CDR3 is 14 amino acids. CDR1 is KGHSH and CDR2 is LQKENI in the germline V gene. Trimming stripped 0 bases from V and 7 bases from J, with 13 bases between. CDR3 sequence (DNA): TGTGCCAGCTCACCACCGCCGGGGGCCCTGGAGCAGTACTTC. Translated, it gives CASSPPPGALEQYF.

This chain uses TRBV7-8 with TRBJ1-2; D unclear. Germline V gives CDR1 SGHVS, CDR2 FQNEAQ. V was shortened by 9 bases and J by 0 bases, with 17 bases between the two germline ends. The CDR3 is 15 amino acids. The CDR3 sequence is CASKGGHPANYGYTF. CDR3 sequence (DNA): TGTGCCAGTAAGGGCGGGCACCCAGCTAACTATGGCTACACCTTC. Combining the CDR3 with reference TRBV7-8 and TRBJ1-2 gives the whole variable domain GAGVSQSPRYKVAKRGQDVALRCDPISGHVSLFWYQQALGQGPEFLTYFQNEAQLDKSGLPSDRFFAERPEGSVSTLKIQRTQQEDSAVYLCASKGGHPANYGYTFGSGTRLTVV.

The chain combines TRBV9 with TRBJ2-7, with 9 bases that match TRBD1. CDR1 and CDR2 (germline): SGDLS, YYNGEE. With V trimmed by 4 bases and J by 0 bases, 11 bases remained unmatched. The CDR3 sequence is 17 residues long. The DNA for the CDR3 is TGTGCCAGCAGCCCGGGACAGGGTCTAATTTCCTCCTACGAGCAGTACTTC. Translated, it gives CASSPGQGLISSYEQYF.

The rearrangement uses TRBV28 and TRBJ2-1; tentatively, D is TRBD1 or TRBD2 (5 bases each). This CDR3 comprises 15 residues. V dropped 6 bases and J dropped 2 bases, with 14 bases sitting between them. Per germline, CDR1 MDHEN and CDR2 SYDVKM. CDR3 loop: CASSSLRGTYNEQFF. The DNA of the CDR3 is TGTGCCAGCAGCTCCTTGAGGGGAACCTACAATGAGCAGTTCTTC.

The chain is built from TRBV10-3 and TRBJ2-7; D uncertain. The CDR3 spans 11 residues. The germline V and J ends were trimmed by 6 bases and 5 bases, with 8 bases remaining between them. The germline gives CDR1 ENHRY, CDR2 SYGVKD. This chain's CDR3 is CAIRDGHEQYF. The DNA for the CDR3 is TGTGCCATCAGGGATGGACACGAGCAGTACTTC.

The table lists this clone with a count of one. The rearrangement uses TRBV6-1 and TRBJ1-2; the D is unclear. Germline CDR1 reads MNHNS; CDR2 reads SASEGT. Trimming removed 7 bases from V and 7 bases from J, with 10 bases in between. CDR3 length equals 11 residues. The CDR3 loop is CASNVGSGYTF. CDR3 nucleotides: TGTGCCAGCAATGTAGGGAGTGGCTACACCTTC.

In the case of this clone: Other DNA sequences in this sample translate to the same CDR3. The chain recombines TRBV4-2 with TRBJ2-7; 11 nucleotides align to TRBD2. Per the germline V gene, CDR1 is LGHNA and CDR2 is YNFKEQ. V lost 1 base and J lost 3; bases outside the gene matches: 5. This CDR3 region has 16 residues. The CDR3 DNA reads TGTGCCAGCAGCCAAGTGGTAGCGGGGGGGAACTACGAGCAGTACTTC. Translation gives CASSQVVAGGNYEQYF.

This CDR3 is CASMGTREQYF. The CDR3 region has the DNA TGTGCCAGCATGGGGACTCGCGAGCAGTACTTC. V and J are TRBV28 and TRBJ2-7; a possible D gene is TRBD2 (6 bases). This CDR3 spans 11 amino acids. V was shortened by 7 bases and J by 6 bases, with 10 bases between the two germline ends. CDR1 is MDHEN, CDR2 SYDVKM, per germline.

This sequence joins TRBV19 and TRBJ1-6; unclear D gene. Between the trimmed V and J ends, which lost 0 bases and 6 bases, there was a span of 6 bases. The CDR3 has 14 amino acids. Germline V lookup: CDR1 LNHDA, CDR2 SQIVND (reference sequence). CDR3 loop: CASSIDGGNSPLHF. CDR3 DNA: TGTGCCAGTAGTATAGACGGCGGTAATTCACCCCTCCACTTT.

V usage is TRBV5-5 and J usage is TRBJ2-7, with 9 bases aligning to TRBD1. This CDR3 is 15 amino acids long. Germline lookup yields CDR1 SGHKS and CDR2 YYEKEE (reference sequence). Trimming cost V 2 bases and J 4 bases; bases outside gene matches: 7. CDR3 DNA: TGTGCCAGCAGCTTTACAGGACAGGGGCTATACGAGCAGTACTTC. As protein: CASSFTGQGLYEQYF.

V gene TRBV7-2 combines with J gene TRBJ2-2; D may be TRBD2 (5 bases). Between the trimmed V and J ends, which lost 1 base and 7 bases, there was a span of 16 bases. The germline gives CDR1 SGHTA, CDR2 FQGNSA. CDR3 length equals 16 residues. The CDR3 is CASSLVALSSYGELFF. The CDR3, as DNA: TGTGCCAGCAGCTTAGTGGCCCTTTCTAGCTACGGGGAGCTGTTTTTT.

This chain links TRBV5-8 with TRBJ1-6; D is unresolved. The CDR3 is 15 residues long. Germline V gives CDR1 SGHTS, CDR2 YDEGEE. With 2 bases removed from V and 7 bases from J, the gap between germline ends came to 13 bases. CDR3 sequence reads: CASSFRGGVNSPLHF. CDR3 coding DNA: TGTGCCAGCAGCTTCCGAGGAGGCGTCAATTCACCCCTCCACTTT.

The chain combines TRBV29-1 with TRBJ2-7; D not resolved. V gave up 4 bases and J gave up 2 bases, with 6 bases separating them. The germline CDR1 and CDR2 sequences are SQVTM and ANQGSEA. This CDR3 is built from 11 residues. Here the CDR3 DNA reads TGCAGCGTTGGTCGCGCCTACGAGCAGTACTTC. Its protein is CSVGRAYEQYF.

The rearrangement links TRBV5-1 to TRBJ2-6; D is undetermined. Trimming cost V 3 bases and J 0 bases, with 7 bases left between them. Germline V gene sequence: CDR1 SGHRS, CDR2 YFSETQ. The CDR3 has 15 residues. CDR3 DNA: TGCGCCAGCAGCTCTTCAGGCTCTGGGGCCAACGTCCTGACTTTC. The encoded protein is CASSSSGSGANVLTF. The variable domain in full, completed from reference TRBV5-1 and TRBJ2-6, reads KAGVTQTPRYLIKTRGQQVTLSCSPISGHRSVSWYQQTPGQGLQFLFEYFSETQRNKGNFPGRFSGRQFSNSRSEMNVSTLELGDSALYLCASSSSGSGANVLTFGAGSRLTVL.

The chain joins TRBV5-1 to TRBJ2-4; D gene unclear. The CDR3 is made up of 13 amino acids. V dropped 0 bases and J dropped 6 bases, with 7 bases sitting between them. Germline V gene lookup returns CDR1 SGHRS and CDR2 YFSETQ. The CDR3 DNA is TGCGCCAGCAGCTTGGACTTTGGAAACATTCAGTACTTC. Protein: CASSLDFGNIQYF. The variable domain in full, completed from reference TRBV5-1 and TRBJ2-4, reads KAGVTQTPRYLIKTRGQQVTLSCSPISGHRSVSWYQQTPGQGLQFLFEYFSETQRNKGNFPGRFSGRQFSNSRSEMNVSTLELGDSALYLCASSLDFGNIQYFGAGTRLSVL.

The chain couples TRBV10-3 to TRBJ1-2; 8 bases fit TRBD1. Germline V gene sequence: CDR1 ENHRY, CDR2 SYGVKD. Trimming at V came to 4 bases and at J to 0 bases, leaving 1 base not matched to a gene. CDR3 length: 14 residues. CDR3 sequence (DNA): TGTGCCATCAGTGTCAGGGGGCCTAACTATGGCTACACCTTC. It encodes CAISVRGPNYGYTF.

V is TRBV15 and J is TRBJ2-3; TRBD1 agrees at 11 bases. The CDR3 extends over 15 amino acids. Losses at the gene ends were 1 base for V and 6 bases for J; bases not matched to a gene: 3. Germline V gene sequence: CDR1 LNHNV, CDR2 YYDKDF (reference sequence). The CDR3 loop reads CATSRAGTGGDTQYF. The DNA for the CDR3 is TGTGCCACCAGCAGAGCCGGGACAGGGGGTGATACGCAGTATTTT. Combining the CDR3 with reference TRBV15 and TRBJ2-3 gives the whole variable domain DAMVIQNPRYQVTQFGKPVTLSCSQTLNHNVMYWYQQKSSQAPKLLFHYYDKDFNNEADTPDNFQSRRPNTSFCFLDIRSPGLGDTAMYLCATSRAGTGGDTQYFGPGTRLTVL.